The rows below give T cell receptor beta chains drawn from one sample of a study of blood T cell repertoires in COVID-19. Sequenced by immunoSEQ multiplex PCR; TCRdb stores in-frame clones only, minus some. The table has about 380,000 clones, roughly 80% seen once. The sequencing sample was made of peripheral blood. All receptors derive from a human donor with acute or convalescent COVID-19. The donor label of this sample is uncertain. CDR3s include the opening cysteine and the closing phenylalanine or tryptophan. D genes are given only for firm matches. For some rows the clone size is stated as once, few or many, or as a class when expanded; others skip it.

>TRBD1|-|TRBJ1-2|TRBV5-5
CASTRGGGNYGYTF
TGTGCCAGCACGCGAGGAGGGGGCAACTATGGCTACACCTTC
>TRBD1|-|TRBJ2-3|TRBV27
CASSLKGASSDTQYF
TGTGCCAGCAGTTTGAAGGGGGCGTCATCAGATACGCAGTATTTT
>-|-|TRBJ1-5|TRBV7-9
CASSFLGEVGNQPQHF
TGTGCCAGCAGCTTTTTGGGAGAGGTCGGCAATCAGCCCCAGCATTTT
>-|-|TRBJ1-5|TRBV23-1
CASSQGQVNQPQHF
TGCGCCAGCAGTCAAGGACAAGTAAATCAGCCCCAGCATTTT
>-|-|TRBJ1-5|TRBV6-2/TRBV6-3
CASTPSGISNQPQHF
TGTGCCAGCACCCCTTCGGGAATTAGCAATCAGCCCCAGCATTTT
>-|-|TRBJ1-2|TRBV4-1
CASSQEAKSYGYTF
TGCGCCAGCAGCCAAGAGGCAAAAAGCTATGGCTACACCTTC
>TRBD2|-|TRBJ2-1|TRBV7-2
CASSLERLARNEQFF
TGTGCCAGCAGCTTAGAAAGACTAGCGAGAAATGAGCAGTTCTTC
>-|-|TRBJ2-2|TRBV29-1
CSVRAGTGELFF
TGCAGCGTAAGGGCGGGCACCGGGGAGCTGTTTTTT
>TRBD1|-|TRBJ1-2|TRBV28
CASSLFQGAIGYTF
TGTGCCAGCAGTTTATTCCAGGGGGCCATAGGCTACACCTTC
>-|-|TRBJ2-4|TRBV5-1
CASSLGTRVIDIQYF
TGCGCCAGCAGCTTGGGTACCAGGGTCATCGACATTCAGTACTTC
>TRBD2|-|TRBJ2-1|TRBV4-2
CASSQASGSSYNEQFF
TGTGCCAGCAGCCAGGCTAGCGGGAGCTCCTACAATGAGCAGTTCTTC
>TRBD1|-|TRBJ2-7|TRBV5-1
CASSWKTAGTGSYEQYF
TGCGCCAGCAGCTGGAAAACCGCCGGGACAGGGTCCTACGAGCAGTACTTC
>-|once|TRBJ2-1|TRBV3-1/TRBV3-2
CASSQDARGPYNEQFF
TGTGCCAGCAGCCAAGACGCGCGGGGGCCTTACAATGAGCAGTTCTTC
>TRBD1|-|TRBJ1-5|TRBV27
CASRSGQGYFQPQHF
TGTGCCAGCAGATCTGGACAGGGCTATTTTCAGCCCCAGCATTTT
>-|once|TRBJ1-2|TRBV7-9
CASSLGQGRYGYTF
TGTGCCAGCAGCTTAGGGCAGGGCCGCTATGGCTACACCTTC
>TRBD1|-|TRBJ1-1|TRBV6-1
CASSETDRANTEAFF
TGTGCCAGCAGTGAGACGGACAGGGCGAACACTGAAGCTTTCTTT
>TRBD2|-|TRBJ2-3|TRBV7-9
CASSTTSGGADTQYF
TGTGCCAGCAGCACGACTAGCGGGGGGGCAGATACGCAGTATTTT
>-|few|TRBJ1-5|TRBV6-5
CASERERNQPQHF
TGTGCCAGCGAGAGGGAGCGCAATCAGCCCCAGCATTTT
>-|-|TRBJ1-2|TRBV2
CASSVDRAKYGYTF
TGTGCCAGCAGTGTGGACAGAGCTAAGTATGGCTACACCTTC
>-|-|TRBJ1-4|TRBV6-5
CASRTMAGSNEKLFF
TGTGCCAGCAGGACCATGGCAGGGTCTAATGAAAAACTGTTTTTT
>TRBD1|-|TRBJ2-2|TRBV5-1
CASSLFPRTGGGSGELFF
TGCGCCAGCAGCTTGTTCCCTCGGACAGGAGGTGGATCCGGGGAGCTGTTTTTT
>-|-|TRBJ2-5|TRBV29-1
CSVAITGPGTQYF
TGCAGCGTTGCGATTACAGGCCCTGGGACCCAGTACTTC
>TRBD1|-|TRBJ1-6|TRBV5-1
CASSLAVGTGYSPLHF
TGCGCCAGCAGCTTGGCCGTTGGGACAGGGTATTCACCCCTCCACTTT
>-|-|TRBJ1-2|TRBV29-1
CSVRKNSNYGYTF
TGCAGCGTTAGAAAAAACTCTAACTATGGCTACACCTTC
>-|-|TRBJ2-7|TRBV5-5
CASSLALGGLYEQYF
TGTGCCAGCAGCTTGGCCTTAGGGGGTTTATACGAGCAGTACTTC
>TRBD1|-|TRBJ1-2|TRBV28
CASSALGTGSNYGYTF
TGTGCCAGCAGTGCCCTCGGGACAGGCTCTAACTATGGCTACACCTTC
>-|-|TRBJ1-2|TRBV28
CASSGMREGPIYGYTF
TGTGCCAGCAGTGGAATGAGGGAGGGGCCTATCTATGGCTACACCTTC
>-|-|TRBJ1-1|TRBV6-5
CASRKGGVRGTEAFF
TGTGCCAGCAGAAAGGGGGGGGTGCGGGGCACTGAAGCTTTCTTT
>-|-|TRBJ1-1|TRBV19
CASSIGSWNTEAFF
TGTGCCAGTAGTATTGGCAGTTGGAACACTGAAGCTTTCTTT